Detailed here is one T cell receptor (beta chain). This clone has only a few counts. Its binding antigen is unknown. No per-base quality is available; no much larger clone lies one base away. A single peripheral blood draw of around 0.11 L on average was collected from each donor into heparinised tubes. A BD FACSAria II was used to sort naive, central memory, regulatory and stem cell-like memory CD4+ T cells with a panel that included CD45RO, CCR7, CD25, CD127, CD95 and CD27. Purity was above 95% for every sorted population. Right away, PBMCs were isolated by Lymphoprep density gradient centrifugation and were stained directly, with no culture step. So that batch effects would be minimized, each experiment stained and sorted samples in pairs, pairing one healthy donor with one patient. The data stem from a study of beta chain features in type 1 diabetes (dated by TCRdb to 2016 to 2019). About the full investigation: Mean age, gender distribution, total cell number and subset yield were not different between patients and healthy donors. A total of about 100,000,000 sorted cells were examined across all samples, and RNA yield correlated strongly with the number of cells per subset. The study compared the TCRB repertoires of sorted circulating CD4+ T cell subsets in recently diagnosed type 1 diabetes patients with those in matched healthy donors. Naive and central memory subsets were obtained from all 28 donors, but regulatory and stem cell-like memory subsets were isolated from only 8 patients and about 8 healthy donors.

Measured from the cysteine to the phenylalanine, the CDR3 is 17 residues long. Just the 51-base CDR3 DNA is kept, in frame starting at base 1. CDR1 is given as GTSNPN and CDR2 as SVGIG, both from the germline V gene (reference sequence). V is trimmed back by 2 bases and J by 4 bases, and the junction contains 11 bases that no gene match accounts for. Broad study findings and their caveats: Because cDNA was sequenced instead of genomic DNA, activated cells with high expression could be over-represented, although the groups did not differ in activation or CD3 levels. Naive, central memory and regulatory TCRB repertoires appeared to be more alike among patients than among healthy donors. Because the HLA sub-analyses included only small numbers of individuals, any influence of HLA type on TCRB rearrangement was left unresolved. PCR may preferentially amplify shorter templates, but because patient and control samples were amplified and corrected together, any resulting skew would affect both groups equally. In all four CD4+ subsets, TCRB CDR3 length was moderately but significantly shorter in type 1 diabetes patients. Fewer insertions and more nucleotide deletions at VDJ recombination sites were observed in patients with type 1 diabetes, implying thymic rearrangement abnormalities.

The entire amount of isolated RNA was reverse transcribed using the High Capacity cDNA Reverse Transcription Kit, so the sequenced TCRB transcripts were expressed ones. Deep immunoSEQ sequencing was applied to naive, central memory and regulatory T cell samples, giving an average of roughly 3.5 million total reads per sample. Sorted cells were lysed in RLT buffer, and RNA was extracted using DNase-treated RNeasy Micro or Mini kits according to cell number. To prevent cross-contamination, each cell subset was processed individually, whereas patient and healthy donor samples were processed jointly. The immunoSEQ multiplex PCR was used to amplify TCRB sequences from cDNA, generating 87-bp fragments that spanned the CDR3 region. Amplicons were sequenced on the Illumina HiSeq platform. The original pipeline was this. Synthetic template baselines were used to correct PCR bias computationally, reads within Hamming distance 2 were collapsed together, and singletons that could not be merged were discarded. Reads were aligned against IMGT so that V, D and J genes, CDR3 length and insertions or deletions at six rearrangement sites could be assigned. Within each subset, clonotype counts were normalized to sorted cell number, and only after that were true diversity and Gini coefficients computed with the tcR R package. The overlap coefficient, calculated on TCRB nucleotide sequences, was used to measure repertoire sharing. Out-of-frame TCRB sequences from naive cells were analyzed to stand in for the pre-selection repertoire. Drawn from immuneACCESS, this table holds only the in-frame rearrangements with V and J called that TCRdb kept. Clones are partly lost; checked studies trace under half to an unresolved V gene and leave the rest unexplained. That table is the source of V, J and clone size, and D and trimming were worked out from the DNA. Here the sample has hundreds of thousands of clones; 9% to 10% occur a single time. The biggest ten clones account for about 0.03% of the sample.

The receptor was isolated from a woman in her late teens or twenties in good health. Sequences were obtained from naive CD4+ T cells from blood. The sample's cell subset or site label, decoded: true naive CD4+ T cells. The V and J genes are TRBV30 and TRBJ2-2, with 9 bases matching TRBD2. For the CDR3, the sequence is CAWSYNSGTSPTGELFF. DNA sequence: TGTGCCTGGAGTTATAACTCCGGGACTAGCCCCACCGGGGAGCTGTTTTTT.